One sample yielded the 24 T cell receptor beta chains listed below, sequenced in a study of cytomegalovirus exposure and HLA in healthy donors. 13 Jbeta primers and 60 Vbeta primers were used for the PCR. Generated by immunoSEQ multiplex PCR, the TCRdb table keeps only in-frame clones and is missing some. This sample has 150,000 to 200,000 clones, with 65% to 80% found just once. Input material: PBMCs. These TCRs come from a woman aged 25-40 years in good health and CMV-seropositive.

The chain joins TRBV10-3 to TRBJ2-3, with 7 bases fitting TRBD2. V shed 7 bases, J shed 6 bases, and the junction held 7 bases outside the gene matches. The CDR3 has 13 amino acids. Germline V lookup: CDR1 ENHRY, CDR2 SYGVKD. The CDR3 DNA follows: TGTGCCATCAACCGGGAGGTGGGGGATACGCAGTATTTT. Translated: CAINREVGDTQYF.

The rearrangement links TRBV7-6 to TRBJ2-1; 11 bases fit TRBD1. V lost 0 bases, J lost 0 bases, and 10 bases stayed unmatched. This CDR3 region has 20 residues. The germline V gene has CDR1 SGHVS and CDR2 FNYEAQ. CDR3 sequence (DNA): TGTGCCAGCAGCTTAGCCTGGCGGGACAGGGGGTCCTCCTCCTACAATGAGCAGTTCTTC. This gives the protein CASSLAWRDRGSSSYNEQFF.

The genes are TRBV29-1 and TRBJ2-7; 7 nucleotides line up with TRBD1. From germline, CDR1 is SQVTM and CDR2 ANQGSEA. The CDR3 is 14 residues long. The V segment lost 6 bases and the J segment 2 bases; nucleotides outside the gene matches: 10. The CDR3 DNA reads as TGCAGCGTAGCCGGGACAGCTAATACCTACGAGCAGTACTTC. This translates into CSVAGTANTYEQYF.

V and J are TRBV7-8 and TRBJ1-1; TRBD1 might be the D (5 bases). Germline V gene data show CDR1 as SGHVS and CDR2 as FQNEAQ. The V end lost 1 base, the J end lost 1 base, and 10 bases lay between the germline ends. This CDR3 is 15 amino acids long. CDR3: CASSLGLGGNTEAFF. Here the CDR3 DNA reads TGTGCCAGCAGCTTAGGTCTCGGGGGGAACACTGAAGCTTTCTTT.

The chain employs TRBV5-5 and TRBJ2-1; 11 bases line up with TRBD2. The CDR3 covers 18 residues. V lost 1 base and J lost 7; bases outside the gene matches: 13. CDR1 and CDR2 from the germline V gene are SGHKS and YYEKEE (reference sequence). The CDR3 region has the DNA TGTGCCAGCAGCTTGTGGGGTAGCGGGAGGGCGATCAGAAATGAGCAGTTCTTC. This encodes CASSLWGSGRAIRNEQFF.

This chain uses TRBV27 with TRBJ2-1, with D perhaps TRBD1 (5 bases). V lost 3 bases and J lost 5, with 14 bases in between. The CDR3 loop spans 15 amino acids. Looked up from germline, CDR1 is MNHEY and CDR2 is SMNVEV (reference sequence). CDR3 nucleotides: TGTGCCAGCAGTTTTATCCCGGCAGGGAACAATGAGCAGTTCTTC. Its translation is CASSFIPAGNNEQFF.

The chain is built from TRBV5-1 and TRBJ2-7; maybe TRBD1 (5 bases). The germline gives CDR1 SGHRS, CDR2 YFSETQ. The V and J ends lost 2 bases and 1 base respectively, with 13 bases between them. CDR3 size: 15 residues. The CDR3 DNA sequence: TGCGCCAGCAGCTTTGAACCTGGGGCTTCCTACGAGCAGTACTTC. Translated, it gives CASSFEPGASYEQYF.

V and J are TRBV4-1 and TRBJ1-2; tentatively, D is TRBD1 (5 bases). The CDR3 is 16 residues long. CDR1 and CDR2 (germline): MGHRA, YSYEKL. The V gene lost 4 bases and the J gene lost 4 bases, with 19 bases spanning the gap. The chain's CDR3 is CASSRPGLTVGYGYTF. The CDR3 DNA reads TGCGCCAGCAGCCGGCCGGGACTTACGGTAGGCTATGGCTACACCTTC.

The CDR3 coding sequence is TGTGCCTCGGTGGGGCAGCTCTCTGGGGCCAACGTCCTGACTTTC. Encoded protein: CASVGQLSGANVLTF. The chain uses TRBV6-5 and TRBJ2-6, with a tentative D call TRBD1 (5 bases). Germline CDR1 and CDR2: MNHEY and SVGAGI. V dropped 11 bases and J dropped 0 bases, with 14 bases sitting between them. The CDR3 has 15 residues.

The V call is TRBV5-1, the J call TRBJ2-3; 9 bases agree with TRBD2. CDR1 and CDR2 from the germline V gene are SGHRS and YFSETQ. The CDR3 is 16 residues long. The junction had 9 bases not matched to a gene; V was cut back by 3 bases and J by 4 bases. CDR3 coding DNA: TGCGCCAGCAGCTCGGCGGGGGGGCGCCCCTCAGATACGCAGTATTTT. Translated: CASSSAGGRPSDTQYF.

This chain joins TRBV4-3 and TRBJ2-3, with no clear D. The CDR3 is 16 amino acids. V was shortened by 3 bases and J by 2 bases, with 15 bases between the two germline ends. The germline V gene encodes CDR1 LGHNA and CDR2 YSLEER. The CDR3 nucleotides are TGCGCCAGCAGCCAGAACGGCGGTGGCTACACAGATACGCAGTATTTT. This codes for CASSQNGGGYTDTQYF.

The chain links TRBV29-1 to TRBJ2-2, with D perhaps TRBD2 (5 bases). CDR1 SQVTM and CDR2 ANQGSEA come from the germline V gene. V was trimmed by 3 bases and J by 5 bases, leaving 10 bases between them. The CDR3 is 13 amino acids. The CDR3 sequence: CSVEVTGTGELFF. The DNA of the CDR3 is TGCAGCGTTGAGGTGACGGGGACCGGGGAGCTGTTTTTT.

This clone was counted between two and nine times. This chain connects TRBV4-1 to TRBJ1-6; D not resolved. The CDR3 sequence is 15 residues long. CDR1 is MGHRA, CDR2 YSYEKL, per germline. The ends were cut back, 1 base at V and 5 bases at J, with 9 bases in the middle. This CDR3 reads CASSQAVQDNSPLHF. In nucleotides, the CDR3 is TGCGCCAGCAGCCAAGCGGTCCAAGATAATTCACCCCTCCACTTT.

The chain joins TRBV4-3 to TRBJ2-5, with a weak D call TRBD2 (7 bases). Per germline, CDR1 LGHNA and CDR2 YSLEER. V was clipped by 0 bases and J by 5 bases, with 13 bases between them. CDR3 length equals 15 residues. CDR3 in amino acids: CASSQDGEGGETQYF. CDR3 sequence (DNA): TGCGCCAGCAGCCAAGATGGTGAGGGGGGGGAGACCCAGTACTTC.

The V and J genes are TRBV29-1 and TRBJ2-7; 7 nucleotides agree with TRBD1. Germline CDR1 and CDR2: SQVTM and ANQGSEA. The V and J ends lost 7 bases and 0 bases, in that order; junction bases with no gene match: 6. The CDR3 is 13 residues long. CDR3 in amino acids: CSARDSISYEQYF. CDR3 DNA: TGCAGCGCCCGGGACAGCATCTCCTACGAGCAGTACTTC.

The CDR3 reads CASSLGRSRSGNTIYF. In nucleotides, the CDR3 is TGTGCCAGCAGCTTAGGCCGAAGCCGTTCTGGAAACACCATATATTTT. The chain is built from TRBV7-8 and TRBJ1-3, with D unclear. Deletions cut 1 base from V and 1 base from J, with 11 bases between. The germline V gene encodes CDR1 SGHVS and CDR2 FQNEAQ. This CDR3 region has 16 residues.

This clone was detected a few times. V and J are TRBV11-2 and TRBJ1-2; 10 nucleotides agree with TRBD1. From germline, CDR1 is SGHAT and CDR2 FQNNGV. Trimming cost V 6 bases and J 3 bases; bases outside gene matches: 1. This CDR3 comprises 13 residues. The CDR3 protein is CASSDRGHYGYTF. DNA for the CDR3: TGTGCCAGCAGTGACAGGGGGCACTATGGCTACACCTTC. The entire variable domain, with the rest obtained from reference TRBV11-2 and TRBJ1-2, is as follows: EAGVAQSPRYKIIEKRQSVAFWCNPISGHATLYWYQQILGQGPKLLIQFQNNGVVDDSQLPKDRFSAERLKGVDSTLKIQPAKLEDSAVYLCASSDRGHYGYTFGSGTRLTVV.

This clone is a singleton in its sample. The chain joins TRBV5-6 to TRBJ2-7; D ambiguous. The CDR3 runs to 13 residues. Germline values: CDR1 SGHDT, CDR2 YYEEEE. V was pared by 5 bases and J by 2 bases, with 11 bases between. The DNA for the CDR3 is TGTGCCAGCAGTCTGTCTACCCCCTACGAGCAGTACTTC. This gives the protein CASSLSTPYEQYF.

This clone has only a few counts. The rearrangement joins TRBV10-3 to TRBJ2-3; TRBD2 might be the D (5 bases). Germline values: CDR1 ENHRY, CDR2 SYGVKD. The CDR3 loop spans 15 amino acids. Trimming left V 3 bases short and J 0 bases short, with 10 bases between. The CDR3 sequence is CAISEPGRSTDTQYF. In DNA, the CDR3 is TGTGCCATCAGTGAACCGGGGAGAAGCACAGATACGCAGTATTTT.

The V and J genes are TRBV6-6 and TRBJ1-2, with 9 nucleotides matching TRBD1. Germline CDR1 MNHNY, CDR2 SVGAGI (reference sequence). The CDR3 consists of 16 residues. Trimming at V came to 2 bases and at J to 3 bases, leaving 7 bases not matched to a gene. In nucleotides, the CDR3 is TGTGCCAGCAGTTACCCTAGCACAGGGGGCGACTATGGCTACACCTTC. This gives the protein CASSYPSTGGDYGYTF.

This chain joins TRBV6-5 and TRBJ1-5, with D hard to call. The V and J ends lost 2 bases and 6 bases respectively, with 8 bases between them. The CDR3 runs 13 residues. The germline V gene has CDR1 MNHEY and CDR2 SVGAGI. Here the CDR3 reads CASSYREGQPQHF. CDR3 DNA sequence: TGTGCCAGCAGTTACAGGGAGGGTCAGCCCCAGCATTTT.

This sequence joins TRBV27 and TRBJ1-2; D is perhaps TRBD1 (5 bases). The CDR3 sequence is 13 residues long. Germline V lookup: CDR1 MNHEY, CDR2 SMNVEV (reference sequence). The V end lost 4 bases, the J end lost 2 bases, and 8 bases lay between the germline ends. This chain's CDR3 is CASSWGLNYGYTF. CDR3 coding DNA: TGTGCCAGCAGTTGGGGACTAAACTATGGCTACACCTTC.

V usage is TRBV29-1 and J usage is TRBJ2-2, with D possibly TRBD1 on 5 matching bases. The CDR3 length is 12 residues. The V gene's germline CDR1 is SQVTM and CDR2 ANQGSEA. Between the trimmed V and J ends, which lost 4 bases and 3 bases, there was a span of 6 bases. The CDR3 spells CSVVGDTGELFF. The CDR3 region has the DNA TGCAGCGTTGTAGGGGACACCGGGGAGCTGTTTTTT.

The chain combines TRBV2 with TRBJ2-1, with 11 bases fitting TRBD2. Germline assignment: CDR1 SNHLY and CDR2 FYNNEI. This CDR3 contains 15 residues. V lost 10 bases to trimming and J lost 4 bases; unmatched junction nucleotides: 9. Written as DNA, the CDR3 is TGTGCCACTAGTCGGACTAGCGGGCGATACAATGAGCAGTTCTTC. This encodes CATSRTSGRYNEQFF.